These 25 T cell receptor beta chains share one sample of origin, sequenced in a study of T and B cells in COVID-19 patients. From blood, roughly 250-550 ng of genomic DNA served as TRB template. Multiplex PCR with BIOMED2 TRB-A/B primer pools amplified TRB rearrangements. TCRdb re-called the multiplex PCR reads through MiXCR, storing one row per CDR3 protein. The sample yields about 8,000 distinct CDR3 sequences, approximately 25% seen once. Sequenced sample: blood. The receptors were sampled from a human donor with active COVID-19.

The rearrangement joins TRBV27 to TRBJ1-3; D perhaps matches TRBD1 (5 bases). The CDR3 length is 15 residues. Trimming pared 5 bases from V and 1 base from J, leaving 12 bases between. CDR1 is MNHEY, CDR2 SMNVEV, per germline (reference sequence). The DNA of the CDR3 is TGTGCCAGCAGTCCGGGGGGGACTTCTGGAAACACCATATATTTT. This gives the protein CASSPGGTSGNTIYF.

This CDR3 is CASSRNLQGGETQYF. CDR3 DNA: TGCGCCAGCAGCAGAAACCTACAGGGTGGGGAGACCCAGTACTTC. The rearrangement uses TRBV5-1 and TRBJ2-5, with D possibly being TRBD1 (6 bases). Per germline, CDR1 SGHRS and CDR2 YFSETQ. The germline V and J ends were trimmed by 4 bases and 5 bases, with 18 bases remaining between them. The CDR3 is made up of 15 amino acids.

The V gene is TRBV15, the J gene TRBJ1-2; D is unclear. CDR3 size: 15 residues. V shed 0 bases and J shed 5 bases, with 13 bases lying between them. Per the germline V gene, CDR1 is LNHNV and CDR2 is YYDKDF (reference sequence). CDR3 DNA sequence: TGTGCCACCAGCAGAGATGGTAGTACTGGTTATGGCTACACCTTC. Translation: CATSRDGSTGYGYTF.

The rearrangement uses TRBV4-2 and TRBJ2-7; TRBD1 matches 7 bases. V dropped 0 bases and J dropped 0; count of bases not matched to a gene: 2. This CDR3 region has 15 residues. Germline V gene sequence: CDR1 LGHNA, CDR2 YNFKEQ. CDR3 sequence: CASSQEPGGSYEQYF. The CDR3 DNA reads as TGTGCCAGCAGCCAAGAGCCAGGGGGCTCCTACGAGCAGTACTTC.

This clonotype came up a few times. The rearrangement joins TRBV6-5 to TRBJ2-5; tentatively, D is TRBD1 (6 bases). The ends were cut back, 5 bases at V and 2 bases at J, with 9 bases in the middle. Per the germline V gene, CDR1 is MNHEY and CDR2 is SVGAGI. This CDR3 has 13 residues. The CDR3 DNA is TGTGCCAGCAGTCCGGACAGTCAAGAGACCCAGTACTTC. It specifies CASSPDSQETQYF.

In its sample, this clonotype ranks as medium-sized (0.01 to 0.1%). The chain links TRBV19 to TRBJ2-5; 7 nucleotides align to TRBD1. J gave up 0 bases and V 5 bases, and 3 bases lay outside the gene matches. Germline values: CDR1 LNHDA, CDR2 SQIVND (reference sequence). This CDR3 spans 14 amino acids. The CDR3 DNA is TGTGCCAGTAGTCCGACAGGGAACCAAGAGACCCAGTACTTC. Its protein is CASSPTGNQETQYF.

This clonotype showed up just a few times. The chain uses TRBV6-2 or TRBV6-3 and TRBJ1-5, with D perhaps matching TRBD1 (5 bases). CDR3 length: 12 amino acids. Trimming left V 8 bases short and J 3 bases short, with 8 bases between. Germline V gene lookup returns CDR1 MNHEY and CDR2 SVGEGT. The CDR3 DNA follows: TGTGCCAGCCGGGACCTCAATCAGCCCCAGCATTTT. This codes for CASRDLNQPQHF.

The chain recombines TRBV14 with TRBJ1-4; D is unresolved. In germline, CDR1 is SGHDN, CDR2 FVKESK. CDR3 length: 16 amino acids. Trimming removed 1 base from V and 7 bases from J, with 16 bases in between. The CDR3 region is CASSQGGRTKGEKLFF. CDR3 nucleotide sequence: TGTGCCAGCAGCCAAGGTGGGAGGACGAAGGGTGAAAAACTGTTTTTT.

By share, this clonotype counts as medium-sized. The chain employs TRBV27 and TRBJ1-4; 9 nucleotides align to TRBD1. This CDR3 is built from 12 residues. Germline V gene sequence: CDR1 MNHEY, CDR2 SMNVEV (reference sequence). V lost 3 bases, J lost 11 bases, and 1 base stayed unmatched. The CDR3 bases are TGTGCCAGCAGTTTGGGGACAGGGAAACTGTTTTTT. Residues: CASSLGTGKLFF.

J is TRBJ1-3 and V is TRBV27; D call uncertain. In germline, CDR1 is MNHEY, CDR2 SMNVEV (reference sequence). V was clipped by 9 bases and J by 9 bases, with 12 bases between them. The CDR3 has 11 amino acids. Here the CDR3 reads CASYDGVTIYF. CDR3 nucleotides: TGTGCCAGTTACGACGGGGTCACCATATATTTT.

This clonotype is judged medium-sized. This sequence joins TRBV27 and TRBJ2-5; unclear D gene. Germline loops: CDR1 MNHEY, CDR2 SMNVEV (reference sequence). This CDR3 comprises 13 residues. The V end lost 8 bases, the J end lost 0 bases, and 10 bases lay between the germline ends. CDR3 loop: CASRRPDQETQYF. DNA of the CDR3: TGTGCCAGCCGCAGGCCCGACCAAGAGACCCAGTACTTC.

The chain recombines TRBV20-1 with TRBJ2-5; 11 nucleotides agree with TRBD2. Germline V gene data show CDR1 as DFQATT and CDR2 as SNEGSKA (reference sequence). This CDR3 has 16 amino acids. The ends lost 0 bases at V and 2 bases at J; junction bases unmatched: 5. CDR3 in DNA: TGCAGTGCTAGAGATATGGGACTAGCGGAACAAGAGACCCAGTACTTC. Amino acid sequence: CSARDMGLAEQETQYF.

The chain recombines TRBV14 with TRBJ2-4; tentative D call: TRBD2 (5 bases). The germline V and J ends were trimmed by 1 base and 10 bases, with 8 bases remaining between them. CDR3 length: 12 residues. Germline values: CDR1 SGHDN, CDR2 FVKESK. CDR3 amino acids: CASSQGGPIQYF. CDR3 in DNA: TGTGCCAGCAGCCAAGGCGGGCCGATTCAGTACTTC.

This chain joins TRBV20-1 and TRBJ2-5, with 10 bases identical to TRBD2. V trimming: 0 bases; J trimming: 4 bases; junction bases outside the gene matches: 2. Germline V CDR1 and CDR2: DFQATT, SNEGSKA (reference sequence). This CDR3 contains 14 residues. For the CDR3, the DNA is TGCAGTGCTAGAGATACTAGCGGGACAGAGACCCAGTACTTC. As protein: CSARDTSGTETQYF.

This chain uses TRBV5-6 with TRBJ1-5; the D gene is possibly TRBD1 (5 bases). V was trimmed by 3 bases and J by 4 bases, leaving 11 bases between them. This CDR3 contains 14 residues. Germline V gene sequence: CDR1 SGHDT, CDR2 YYEEEE. Here the CDR3 DNA reads TGTGCCAGCAGCTCCGGACAAAGGAATCAGCCCCAGCATTTT. Translating gives CASSSGQRNQPQHF.

The chain joins TRBV12-3 or TRBV12-4 to TRBJ2-7, with D possibly TRBD1 on 6 matching bases. V gave up 5 bases and J gave up 4 bases, with 9 bases separating them. The CDR3 is made up of 12 amino acids. The CDR3, as DNA: TGTGCCAGCAGTACAGGGCCGTACGAGCAGTACTTC. It encodes CASSTGPYEQYF.

This clonotype rates as medium-sized. The chain has TRBV6-5 and TRBJ2-3, with D hard to call. CDR1 and CDR2 (germline): MNHEY, SVGAGI. V dropped 6 bases and J dropped 0 bases, with 10 bases sitting between them. The CDR3 covers 14 residues. The CDR3 nucleotides read TGTGCCAGCAGCGCTAGGTTTAGCACAGATACGCAGTATTTT. Amino acid sequence: CASSARFSTDTQYF.

This clonotype is deemed medium-sized. V usage is TRBV6-5 and J usage is TRBJ1-6, with D perhaps matching TRBD1 (5 bases). The CDR3 is 16 residues long. V was clipped by 0 bases and J by 8 bases, with 14 bases between them. Germline V gene lookup returns CDR1 MNHEY and CDR2 SVGAGI. The DNA for the CDR3 is TGTGCCAGCAGTTACTCGATGTGGCAGGGAGATTCACCCCTCCACTTT. The encoded protein is CASSYSMWQGDSPLHF.

This clonotype is medium-sized by share. This chain links TRBV12-3 or TRBV12-4 with TRBJ2-5; 7 bases align to TRBD2. The CDR3 extends over 14 amino acids. V was clipped by 6 bases and J by 1 base; unmatched bases: 5. The CDR3 DNA follows: TGTGCCAGCAGCATTGGGACTACCCAAGAGACCCAGTACTTC. It encodes CASSIGTTQETQYF.

This clonotype is categorized as medium-sized. CDR3 amino acids: CASSSVRGPDTEAFF. The CDR3 DNA is TGTGCCAGTAGTTCCGTCAGGGGACCAGACACTGAAGCTTTCTTT. The rearrangement uses TRBV19 and TRBJ1-1; tentative D call: TRBD1 (6 bases). The V end lost 5 bases, the J end lost 3 bases, and 16 bases lay between the germline ends. The CDR3 spans 15 residues. Germline V gene lookup returns CDR1 LNHDA and CDR2 SQIVND (reference sequence). The whole variable domain, remainder taken from reference TRBV19 and TRBJ1-1, is DGGITQSPKYLFRKEGQNVTLSCEQNLNHDAMYWYRQDPGQGLRLIYYSQIVNDFQKGDIAEGYSVSREKKESFPLTVTSAQKNPTAFYLCASSSVRGPDTEAFFGQGTRLTVV.

This clonotype appeared many times. The chain employs TRBV5-6 and TRBJ2-7; the D gene is possibly TRBD1 (6 bases). The germline V gene encodes CDR1 SGHDT and CDR2 YYEEEE. V shed 4 bases and J shed 2 bases, with 19 bases lying between them. This CDR3 is 16 amino acids long. In DNA form, the CDR3 reads TGTGCCAGCAGCCATACCAGGACAGCCGGTCCCTACGAGCAGTACTTC. It codes for CASSHTRTAGPYEQYF.

This clonotype appeared many times. J is TRBJ2-4 and V is TRBV15; the D is unclear. Germline-derived CDR1 and CDR2 are LNHNV and YYDKDF (reference sequence). Trimming shortened V by 6 bases and J by 0 bases, and 9 bases separated the two germline ends. The CDR3 runs 14 residues. The CDR3 DNA is TGTGCCACCAGTAACCTAGGAGCCAAAAACATTCAGTACTTC. Translation: CATSNLGAKNIQYF.

CDR3 sequence: CASSLPPGQGKNTEAFF. CDR3 in DNA: TGTGCCAGCTCCCTCCCCCCGGGACAGGGGAAGAACACTGAAGCTTTCTTT. V and J are TRBV5-4 and TRBJ1-1; 10 nucleotides align to TRBD1. The V and J ends lost 7 bases and 1 base, in that order; junction bases with no gene match: 13. Germline lookup yields CDR1 SGHNT and CDR2 YYREEE (reference sequence). This CDR3 contains 17 residues. Full variable domain (missing parts from reference TRBV5-4 and TRBJ1-1): ETGVTQSPTHLIKTRGQQVTLRCSSQSGHNTVSWYQQALGQGPQFIFQYYREEENGRGNFPPRFSGLQFPNYSSELNVNALELDDSALYLCASSLPPGQGKNTEAFFGQGTRLTVV.

This clonotype is labeled medium-sized. The gene calls are TRBV6-5 and TRBJ2-3; D unresolved. Germline CDR1 and CDR2: MNHEY and SVGAGI. There are 13 residues in the CDR3. V was clipped by 5 bases and J by 10 bases, with 16 bases between them. The CDR3 region has the DNA TGTGCCAGCAGTATCGGATCTCTGGGGTCGCAGTATTTT. Its translation: CASSIGSLGSQYF.

This clonotype has only a few counts. The chain's CDR3 is CASSLGPWGDNEQFF. CDR3 sequence (DNA): TGCGCCAGCAGCTTGGGTCCCTGGGGGGACAATGAGCAGTTCTTC. The V and J genes are TRBV5-1 and TRBJ2-1, with a tentative D call TRBD2 (6 bases). This CDR3 is 15 amino acids long. Germline CDR1 is SGHRS and CDR2 is YFSETQ. Deletions cut 0 bases from V and 5 bases from J, with 12 bases between.